This T cell receptor beta chain was profiled in a study of cytotoxic CD8 clonotypes in ibrutinib-treated CLL (dated by TCRdb to about 2021). Study-wide context: The cohort had 11 relapsed/refractory and some 15 treatment-naive patients; approximately 17 were IGHV unmutated. Partial responses were observed in about 25 patients and complete responses in 2; after a median follow-up of 68 months, remission was maintained in roughly 15 patients and progression was observed in 12. Response samples were obtained after a median of approximately eleven months of treatment, with a range of about 6 to 36 months. On average, each sample yielded 270,000 or so productive templates and about 100,000 productive rearrangements. Of the roughly 86 people in the trial, around 24 had longitudinal samples available. Cryopreserved peripheral blood mononuclear cells were obtained prior to treatment, at the time of response, and at either disease progression or sustained remission. Patients were still on ibrutinib when every remission and progressive disease sample was collected. What the research found in general, with its limitations: Public clonotypes were found to be uncommon and were observed to contract or remain stable during treatment; the increase in clonality was shown to reflect expansion of private clonotypes at ibrutinib response. Sampling times were not matched between patients in sustained remission and patients whose disease was progressing, and lymph node repertoires were not examined. Clonality increased at ibrutinib response, stayed stable in sustained remission, and fell back toward baseline at progression. At baseline, clonality was higher than in age-matched healthy donors and showed a strong correlation with circulating CD8+ T-cell counts.

Concerning this clone itself: Its antigen is unknown. No per-base quality is available; no much larger clone lies one base away.

The time point label for this specimen denotes: about twelve months on ibrutinib. For TCR beta library preparation, roughly 2 micrograms of genomic DNA were extracted from the cryopreserved PBMCs. Longitudinal blood samples from CLL patients receiving ibrutinib monotherapy were subjected to high-throughput TCR beta sequencing. The patients took part in an open-label, single-center phase 2 trial of ibrutinib monotherapy. V is shortened by 4 bases, J by 6 bases, and the region joining them spans 7 bases. Per the germline V gene, SNHLY is the CDR1 and FYNNEI is the CDR2. The CDR3 has 12 amino acids, counting the end cysteine and phenylalanine. Just CDR3 DNA is preserved here, 36 bases in frame from base 1. The goal of deep resolution MiSeq sequencing was a depth between 1 in 1 million and 1 in 200,000 T cells, and coverage averaged 10x per clonotype. TCR beta libraries were generated with the immunoSEQ hsTCRB Kit. In the paper's pipeline: Data were analyzed with ImmunoSEQ Data Assistant and ImmunoSEQ Analyzer, with V, D and J genes assigned per IMGT definitions. Clonality, with values ranging from 0 to 1, was calculated as one minus the normalized Shannon entropy of productive rearrangement frequencies. Only overrepresented clonotypes making up at least 0.05% of the repertoire of each patient were included in the public clonotype analysis. Repertoires from more than ten age-matched healthy donors in immuneACCESS were used as clonality controls. Not all clones reach the TCRdb copy of this immuneACCESS table, which keeps in-frame sequences only. Checked studies attribute under half of the gap to unresolved V genes and leave the rest unexplained. V, J and clone size reflect that table, while D and trimming were determined from the DNA. A total of over 200,000 clones appear in this sample, 79% of them only once. The biggest ten clones account for more than 9.5% of the sample.

The source material was PBMCs, sampled after 12 months of ibrutinib treatment. This sequence was found in a human donor with chronic lymphocytic leukemia. The chain joins TRBV2 to TRBJ2-1; no confident D gene assignment can be made. The CDR3 here reads CASSASLNEQFF. The DNA sequence reads TGTGCCAGCAGTGCTAGTCTCAATGAGCAGTTCTTC. The full variable domain, with segments outside the CDR3 supplied by the reference TRBV2 and TRBJ2-1 proteins, appears as EPEVTQTPSHQVTQMGQEVILRCVPISNHLYFYWYRQILGQKVEFLVSFYNNEISEKSEIFDDQFSVERPDGSNFTLKIRSTKLEDSAMYFCASSASLNEQFFGPGTRLTVL.